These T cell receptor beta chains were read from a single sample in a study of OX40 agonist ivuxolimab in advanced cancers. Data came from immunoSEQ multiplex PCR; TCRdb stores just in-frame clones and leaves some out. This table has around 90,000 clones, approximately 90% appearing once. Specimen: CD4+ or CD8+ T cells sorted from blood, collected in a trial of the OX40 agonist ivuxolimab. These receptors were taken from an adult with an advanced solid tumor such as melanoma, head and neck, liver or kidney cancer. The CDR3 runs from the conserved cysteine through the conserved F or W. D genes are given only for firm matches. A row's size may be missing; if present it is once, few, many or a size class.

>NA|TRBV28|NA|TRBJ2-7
TGTGCCAGCAGTTCCCTCGGGTCTTTCCCCTACGAGCAGTACTTC
CASSSLGSFPYEQYF
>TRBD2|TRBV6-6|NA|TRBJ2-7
TGTGCCAGCAGTCGCACTAGCGGGATATACGAGCAGTACTTC
CASSRTSGIYEQYF
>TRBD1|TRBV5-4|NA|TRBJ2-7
TGTGCCAGCAGCTCTCCGGGACAGGGGGCAAACGAGCAGTACTTC
CASSSPGQGANEQYF
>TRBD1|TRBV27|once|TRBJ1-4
TGTGCCAGCAGTCCTCGGACAGGGTGGAATGAAAAACTGTTTTTT
CASSPRTGWNEKLFF
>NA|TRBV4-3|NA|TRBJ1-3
TGCGCCAGCAGCCAAGATTTAAAACCAATAAGAGGAAACACCATATATTTT
CASSQDLKPIRGNTIYF
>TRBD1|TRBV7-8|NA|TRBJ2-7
TGTGCCAGCAGCGCCAGGGGGCCGACCTTAAACGAGCAGTACTTC
CASSARGPTLNEQYF
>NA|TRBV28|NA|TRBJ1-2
TGTGCCAGCAGCTTCTCCGGGGCACTGCACTATGGCTACACCTTC
CASSFSGALHYGYTF
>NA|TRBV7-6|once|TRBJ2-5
TGTGCCAGCAGCTTAGGGGGAGATTTTAAAGAGACCCAGTACTTC
CASSLGGDFKETQYF
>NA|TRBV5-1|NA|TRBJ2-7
TGCGCCAGCAGCTTGGCCAAGGACCAGCGGTCTTCCTACGAGCAGTACTTC
CASSLAKDQRSSYEQYF
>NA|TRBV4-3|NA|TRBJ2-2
TGCGCCAGCAGCCAAGTCTGGGGCGGCACCGGGGAGCTGTTTTTT
CASSQVWGGTGELFF
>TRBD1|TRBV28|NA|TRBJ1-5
TGTGCCAGCAGCCCCATCAGGGGGAAATTTCAGCCCCAGCATTTT
CASSPIRGKFQPQHF
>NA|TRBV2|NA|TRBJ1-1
TGTGCCAGCAGTGTTATGGGGGACTCTGAAGCTTTCTTT
CASSVMGDSEAFF
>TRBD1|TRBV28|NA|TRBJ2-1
TGTGCCAGCAGTTCAGGGGGCGCGGGGAAAAATGAGCAGTTCTTC
CASSSGGAGKNEQFF
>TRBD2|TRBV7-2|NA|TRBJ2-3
TGTGCCAGCAGCTTAGGACTAGCGGGTACCACAGATACGCAGTATTTT
CASSLGLAGTTDTQYF
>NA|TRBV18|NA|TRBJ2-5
TGTGCCAGCTCACCAGCAGGGAGCGAGACCCAGTACTTC
CASSPAGSETQYF
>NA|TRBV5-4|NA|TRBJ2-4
TGTGCCAGCAGCCCGGATCGATGGGCTTACATTCAGTACTTC
CASSPDRWAYIQYF
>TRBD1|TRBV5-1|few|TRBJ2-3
TGCGCCAGCAGCCTAGGGACAGGGGAAGCGTATTTT
CASSLGTGEAYF
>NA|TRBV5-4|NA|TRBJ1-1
TGTGCCAGCAGCTTGGAGGGGGAGGGGACTAGAACTGAAGCTTTCTTT
CASSLEGEGTRTEAFF
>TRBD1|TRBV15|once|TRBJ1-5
TGTGCCACCAGCAGTAAGAGACAGGGGCGAAACGATCAGCCCCAGCATTTT
CATSSKRQGRNDQPQHF
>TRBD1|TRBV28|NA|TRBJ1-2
TGTGCCAGCCTTCTCCAGGGGGGCTATGGCTACACCTTC
CASLLQGGYGYTF
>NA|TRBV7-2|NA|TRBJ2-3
TGTGCCAGCAGCGCCCGCTGGGGGAGGACAGATACGCAGTATTTT
CASSARWGRTDTQYF
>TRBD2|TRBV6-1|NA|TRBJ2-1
TGTGCCAGCAGTGAACCCGCCGGGACTAGCGGGAGGAACAGAGAGCAGTTCTTC
CASSEPAGTSGRNREQFF
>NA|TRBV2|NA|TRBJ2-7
TGTGCCAGCAGCCAAGGACTGGAGGCGAGGGAGCAGTACTTC
CASSQGLEAREQYF
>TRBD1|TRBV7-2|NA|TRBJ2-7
TGTGCCAGCAGCTCACGATTGACAGGGGCCGAGCAGTACTTC
CASSSRLTGAEQYF
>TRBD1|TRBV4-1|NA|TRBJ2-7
TGCGCCAGCAGCCTATCGGGACAGACCTACGAGCAGTACTTC
CASSLSGQTYEQYF
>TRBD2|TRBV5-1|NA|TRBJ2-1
TGCGCCAGCAGCCTTAGCGGGGTCTACAATGAGCAGTTCTTC
CASSLSGVYNEQFF
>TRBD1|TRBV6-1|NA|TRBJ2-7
TGTGCCAGCAGTGCCTCAGGACAGGGTAGCTCCTACGAGCAGTACTTC
CASSASGQGSSYEQYF
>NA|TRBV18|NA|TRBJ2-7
TGTGCCAGCTCACCACTCGGCAGGGGACTGGGCGAGCAGTACTTC
CASSPLGRGLGEQYF
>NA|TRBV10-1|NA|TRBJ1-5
TGCGCCAGCAGCCCGGGCCCCAATCAGCCCCAGCATTTT
CASSPGPNQPQHF
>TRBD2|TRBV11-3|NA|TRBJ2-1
TGTGCCAGCAGCCCCGGCGGGCGGGAGGGCGGTGAGCAGTTCTTC
CASSPGGREGGEQFF
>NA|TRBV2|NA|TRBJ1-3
TGTGCCAGCAGTGGAGCCCCGGTGGGCTCTGGAAACACCATATATTTT
CASSGAPVGSGNTIYF
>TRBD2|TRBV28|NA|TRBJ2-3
TGTGCCAGCAGTTTTTTCTTCAGGCGGGAGCAAACAGATACGCAGTATTTT
CASSFFFRREQTDTQYF
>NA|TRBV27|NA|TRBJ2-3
TGTGCCAGCAGTGTCTGGAGGGGCCAAGGTTTGGATACGCAGTATTTT
CASSVWRGQGLDTQYF
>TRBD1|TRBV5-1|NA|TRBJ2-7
TGCGCCAGCAGCATAACCGGGACAGGGATTCTACACGAGCAGTACTTC
CASSITGTGILHEQYF
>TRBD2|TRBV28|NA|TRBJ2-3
TGTGCCAGCAGGGGGGGGGATACGCAGTATTTT
CASRGGDTQYF
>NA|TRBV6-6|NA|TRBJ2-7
TGTGCCAGCAGTCCCGACGGGGTTAGGGGCGAGCAGTACTTC
CASSPDGVRGEQYF
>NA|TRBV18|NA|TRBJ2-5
TGTGCCAGCTCACCGGTTGGCGGACAAGAGACCCAGTACTTC
CASSPVGGQETQYF
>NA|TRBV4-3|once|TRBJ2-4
TGCGCCAGCAGCCAAGTTCATCGGGCGGAAAACATTCAGTACTTC
CASSQVHRAENIQYF
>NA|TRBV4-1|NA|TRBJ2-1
TGCGCCAGCAGCCACGGGGGAGCCTACAATGAGCAGTTCTTC
CASSHGGAYNEQFF
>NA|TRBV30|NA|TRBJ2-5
TGTGCCTGGAGTAACGTCCGGGGATTCCAAGAGACCCAGTACTTC
CAWSNVRGFQETQYF
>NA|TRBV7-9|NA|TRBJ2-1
TGTGCCAGCAGCTTAGCACCCCCGTTGTACAATGAGCAGTTCTTC
CASSLAPPLYNEQFF
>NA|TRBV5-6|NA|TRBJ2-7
TGTGCCAGCAGACCGTATGTGAGACAGGACTCCTACGAGCAGTACTTC
CASRPYVRQDSYEQYF
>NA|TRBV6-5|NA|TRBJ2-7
TGTGCCAGCAGAAATGGCGTAGCTACCTACGAGCAGTACTTC
CASRNGVATYEQYF
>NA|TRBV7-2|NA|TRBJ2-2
TGTGCCAGCACAGACAGGGAGGCGTACACCGGGGAGCTGTTTTTT
CASTDREAYTGELFF
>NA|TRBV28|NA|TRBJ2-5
TGTGCCAGCAGTCGCCCTGTCGAGACCCAGTACTTC
CASSRPVETQYF
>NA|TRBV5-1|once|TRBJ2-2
TGCGCCAGCTCTAAAACCGGGAGCAACACCGGGGAGCTGTTTTTT
CASSKTGSNTGELFF
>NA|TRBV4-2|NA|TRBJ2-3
TGTGCCAGCAGCCGCCGAGAGGGTGTCACAGATACGCAGTATTTT
CASSRREGVTDTQYF
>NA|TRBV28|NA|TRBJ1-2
TGTGCCAGCAGTGCCCAAACAGGGAACTATGGCTACACCTTC
CASSAQTGNYGYTF
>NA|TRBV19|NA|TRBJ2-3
TGTGCCAGTAGTATAGGGGTAAGCACAGGAGATACGCAGTATTTT
CASSIGVSTGDTQYF
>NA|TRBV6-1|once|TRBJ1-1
TGTGCCAGCAGTGAATGGACGAACACTGAAGCTTTCTTT
CASSEWTNTEAFF
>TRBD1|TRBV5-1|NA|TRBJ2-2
TGCGCCAGCAAAGAGGGGGCCGGCACCGGGGAGCTGTTTTTT
CASKEGAGTGELFF
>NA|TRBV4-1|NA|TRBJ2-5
TGCGCCAGCAGCCAAGTTCCTAGCGAGGTTCGAGAGACCCAGTACTTC
CASSQVPSEVRETQYF
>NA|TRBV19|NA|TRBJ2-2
TGTGCCAGTAAACAGGGTGACCTCACCGGGGAGCTGTTTTTT
CASKQGDLTGELFF
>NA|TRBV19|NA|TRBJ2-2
TGTGCCAGTAGTATTGCCCCCGGGTCCTACACCGGGGAGCTGTTTTTT
CASSIAPGSYTGELFF
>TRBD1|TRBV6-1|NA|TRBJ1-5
TGTGCCAGCAGTGAGGACAGGGGTCAGCCCCAGCATTTT
CASSEDRGQPQHF
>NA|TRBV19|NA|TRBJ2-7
TGTGCCAGTAGTATCCGGGACGGACCCTACGAGCAGTACTTC
CASSIRDGPYEQYF
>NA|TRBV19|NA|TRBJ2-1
TGTGCCAGTTCGGGCTCGGGAGTGGGGCAGCAGTTCTTC
CASSGSGVGQQFF